This T cell receptor beta chain was identified during a study of identical twins. Each CDR3 protein is one row after TCRdb ran MiXCR on the 5' RACE reads. The sample lists about 520,000 distinct CDR3 sequences, about 20% occurring once. This clonotype was detected ten times or more. The germline V and J ends were trimmed by 0 bases and 4 bases, with 12 bases remaining between them. This CDR3 spans 15 amino acids. Germline V lookup: CDR1 SGHTA, CDR2 FQGNSA. These sequences were also reported in another study, on T cells expressing NK-cell markers. From that report: Four of the donors also had these clonotypes leading their CD3+CD56-NKG2C+ fraction.

This receptor was taken from a young woman in good health. The V gene is TRBV7-2, the J gene TRBJ2-5; perhaps TRBD1 as D (5 bases). The sample consisted of CD4+ T cells sorted from blood. CDR3 region: CASSLAATVLETQYF. The CDR3 nucleotides are TGTGCCAGCAGCTTAGCCGCGACAGTATTAGAGACCCAGTACTTC.